The clone carrying this T cell receptor (beta chain) was counted many times. Its target is unknown. These data originate in a study of radiation and T cells in renal cell carcinoma. Sequencing used immunoSEQ multiplex PCR; TCRdb keeps in-frame clones, though not all of them. Of just over 95,000 clones in the sample, roughly 84% are singletons; the top ten hold under 8.5%. Time point reported: blood 4 weeks post-SBRT, at nephrectomy. Treatment specified: 15 Gy SBRT to primary tumor, nephrectomy 4 weeks later. Nephrectomy followed 15 Gy stereotactic body radiation by 4 weeks. The tumor was a clear cell renal cell carcinoma. Whole-study findings and limits: Top tumor clonotypes rose in blood 2 weeks post-radiation, then contracted.

CDR1 is SGHDT, CDR2 YYEEEE, per germline. This CDR3 has 14 amino acids. Trimming left V 4 bases short and J 2 bases short, with 12 bases between. The sample was blood, taken from a patient whose treatment included radiotherapy and nephrectomy. The V and J genes are TRBV5-6 and TRBJ1-2; possible D gene TRBD1, 5 bases. This TCR derives from a man between 60 and 75 years old with renal cell carcinoma. CDR3 amino acids: CASSPLQGNYGYTF. For the CDR3, the DNA is TGTGCCAGCAGCCCACTCCAGGGCAACTATGGCTACACCTTC.